This T cell receptor (beta chain) was recovered during a study of a mutant IDH1 vaccine in newly diagnosed glioma. As regards this clone: Its specificity is unknown.

Trimming took 0 bases from V and 7 from J, leaving 7 bases between them. The CDR3 runs to 14 residues. Germline assignment: CDR1 MGHRA and CDR2 YSYEKL. Produced via immunoSEQ multiplex PCR; TCRdb's table is partial and in-frame only. This table has 60,000 or so clones, 85% to 90% appearing once. Time point reported: week 5, during vaccination. The study gave 300 ug of mutant IDH1 20-mer peptide per vaccine dose, with topical imiquimod. The sequencing used PBMCs, collected from a glioma patient whose treatment included an IDH1 peptide vaccine. This sequence joins TRBV4-1 and TRBJ1-6, with D perhaps matching TRBD1 (5 bases). The receptor was derived from a woman between 35 and 50 years old with glioma. The CDR3 sequence: CASSQDRQNSPLHF. The CDR3, as DNA: TGCGCCAGCAGCCAAGATCGACAGAATTCACCCCTCCACTTT.